The 27 T cell receptor beta chains reported below all come from one sample, sequenced in a study of blood T cell repertoires in COVID-19. Produced via immunoSEQ multiplex PCR; TCRdb's table is partial and in-frame only. Of 20,000 to 30,000 clones in the sample, approximately 87% were seen once. The sample taken for sequencing was peripheral blood. The source of these receptors is a human donor in a cohort sampled during active COVID-19.

The V and J genes are TRBV3-1 (or the pseudogene TRBV3-2) and TRBJ2-1, with 8 positions matching TRBD2. The CDR3 extends over 14 amino acids. V shed 2 bases and J 7 bases; nucleotides not matched to a gene: 4. Germline values: CDR1 LGHDT, CDR2 YNNKEL (reference sequence). Here the CDR3 reads CASSQSGSGNEQFF. In DNA, the CDR3 is TGTGCCAGCAGCCAAAGCGGGAGTGGGAATGAGCAGTTCTTC.

V is TRBV7-7 and J is TRBJ2-3; possibly TRBD1 for D (5 bases). CDR1 and CDR2 (germline): SSHAT, FNYEAQ (reference sequence). This CDR3 has 15 amino acids. V lost 1 base and J 2 bases, leaving 10 bases between the germline ends. CDR3 DNA sequence: TGTGCCAGCAGCTTAGGCAGGGCTTACACAGATACGCAGTATTTT. Translation gives CASSLGRAYTDTQYF.

The chain uses TRBV20-1 and TRBJ2-2, with TRBD2 as a possible D gene (5 bases). Germline CDR1 is DFQATT and CDR2 is SNEGSKA (reference sequence). V lost 3 bases to trimming and J lost 2 bases, with 10 bases between them. CDR3 size: 14 residues. The CDR3 coding sequence is TGCAGTGCTAGTAGCGCCTTAAACACCGGGGAGCTGTTTTTT. Its protein is CSASSALNTGELFF.

The rearrangement links TRBV3-1 (or the pseudogene TRBV3-2) to TRBJ2-2, with D possibly TRBD2 on 6 matching bases. The CDR3 consists of 14 residues. Per the germline V gene, CDR1 is LGHDT and CDR2 is YNNKEL (reference sequence). Trimming removed 2 bases at V and 4 bases at J, with 8 bases between. The CDR3 reads CASSQPGATGELFF. The CDR3 DNA reads TGTGCCAGCAGCCAACCGGGAGCCACCGGGGAGCTGTTTTTT.

This chain joins TRBV20-1 and TRBJ1-1; D is uncertain. The CDR3 extends over 11 amino acids. The germline V gene has CDR1 DFQATT and CDR2 SNEGSKA (reference sequence). The V end lost 3 bases, the J end lost 6 bases, and 8 bases lay between the germline ends. The CDR3 loop reads CSARPVAEAFF. Written as DNA, the CDR3 is TGCAGTGCTAGGCCGGTTGCTGAAGCTTTCTTT.

This clone was observed a few times. V is TRBV10-2 and J is TRBJ1-2, with 7 bases that match TRBD1. V was clipped by 2 bases and J by 2 bases; unmatched bases: 14. This CDR3 is built from 18 residues. Germline V gene sequence: CDR1 WSHSY, CDR2 SAAADI. CDR3 coding DNA: TGCGCCAGCAGTGAGCCCCCAGGACAGGCAGCAAGGAACTATGGCTACACCTTC. It encodes CASSEPPGQAARNYGYTF.

The rearrangement links TRBV7-2 to TRBJ2-7; D may be TRBD2 (5 bases). With 5 bases removed from V and 0 bases from J, the gap between germline ends came to 14 bases. The germline V gene encodes CDR1 SGHTA and CDR2 FQGNSA. CDR3 size: 15 residues. The CDR3 bases are TGTGCCAGCAGCGGCCCCCCGGGGAGCTCCTACGAGCAGTACTTC. Translation gives CASSGPPGSSYEQYF.

This clone was found a few times. The chain joins TRBV7-2 to TRBJ1-1; 8 nucleotides align to TRBD1. Trimming cost V 11 bases and J 7 bases; bases outside gene matches: 9. The CDR3 covers 12 residues. In germline, CDR1 is SGHTA, CDR2 FQGNSA. CDR3 sequence: CARDRGEDEAFF. The CDR3 DNA follows: TGTGCCCGCGACAGGGGCGAAGATGAAGCTTTCTTT. Filled out from reference TRBV7-2 and TRBJ1-1, the complete variable domain reads GAGVSQSPSNKVTEKGKDVELRCDPISGHTALYWYRQSLGQGLEFLIYFQGNSAPDKSGLPSDRFSAERTGGSVSTLTIQRTQQEDSAVYLCARDRGEDEAFFGQGTRLTVV.

V usage is TRBV19 and J usage is TRBJ2-7; 9 bases align to TRBD1. Per germline, CDR1 LNHDA and CDR2 SQIVND (reference sequence). With V trimmed by 4 bases and J by 6 bases, 10 bases remained unmatched. CDR3 length equals 15 residues. CDR3 in DNA: TGTGCCAGTAGTAACCCGGGACAGGGTTCCGGCGAGCAGTACTTC. It translates to CASSNPGQGSGEQYF.

The V gene is TRBV6-5, the J gene TRBJ2-2, with 13 nucleotides matching TRBD2. Per germline, CDR1 MNHEY and CDR2 SVGAGI. Trimming at V came to 2 bases and at J to 8 bases, leaving 5 bases not matched to a gene. This CDR3 is built from 16 residues. The CDR3 reads CASSYRGLAGSGELFF. For the CDR3, the DNA is TGTGCCAGCAGTTACAGGGGACTAGCGGGATCTGGGGAGCTGTTTTTT.

CDR3: CASSPQEGGYNEQFF. DNA of the CDR3: TGTGCCAGCAGCCCGCAGGAGGGAGGTTACAATGAGCAGTTCTTC. The chain carries TRBV5-4 and TRBJ2-1; the D gene is possibly TRBD2 (6 bases). The CDR3 length is 15 residues. Germline V CDR1 and CDR2: SGHNT, YYREEE (reference sequence). The V end was cut by 4 bases, the J end by 4 bases, with 15 bases between.

This rearrangement joins TRBV7-9 to TRBJ2-1, with D tentatively TRBD2 (6 bases). V lost 10 bases and J 7 bases, leaving 20 bases between the germline ends. CDR1 is SEHNR and CDR2 is FQNEAQ in the germline V gene (reference sequence). This CDR3 spans 14 amino acids. The CDR3 DNA reads TGTGCCACGACTGGGGGGTTGAATGCGAATGAGCAGTTCTTC. Its translation is CATTGGLNANEQFF.

The rearrangement joins TRBV18 to TRBJ2-1; D might be TRBD2 (6 bases). Germline lookup yields CDR1 KGHSH and CDR2 LQKENI. Trimming left V 5 bases short and J 2 bases short, with 13 bases between. The CDR3 runs to 15 residues. In DNA form, the CDR3 reads TGTGCCAGCTCATTCAGGGAGGCTACCTACAATGAGCAGTTCTTC. Its translation is CASSFREATYNEQFF.

This clone showed up just once. The chain has TRBV5-4 and TRBJ2-2, with 7 bases matching TRBD1. This CDR3 comprises 15 residues. The ends lost 0 bases at V and 4 bases at J; junction bases unmatched: 3. Germline V lookup: CDR1 SGHNT, CDR2 YYREEE (reference sequence). CDR3 DNA sequence: TGTGCCAGCAGCTTGGCGGGACAGATCACCGGGGAGCTGTTTTTT. Translated, it gives CASSLAGQITGELFF.

This clone was seen only once. The gene calls are TRBV10-1 and TRBJ2-7; D might be TRBD1 (6 bases). The germline CDR1 and CDR2 sequences are WNHNN and SYGVQD (reference sequence). Trimming took off 6 bases at V and 2 bases at J, with 14 bases between the two ends. This CDR3 spans 14 amino acids. The CDR3 DNA reads as TGCGCCAGCAGAGGGGACATCTTCACCTACGAGCAGTACTTC. This translates into CASRGDIFTYEQYF.

This clone was seen just once. This rearrangement joins TRBV6-1 to TRBJ2-2; no definite D call. Between the trimmed V and J ends, which lost 1 base and 4 bases, there was a span of 7 bases. The CDR3 has 14 amino acids. Germline lookup yields CDR1 MNHNS and CDR2 SASEGT. CDR3: CASSEGRFTGELFF. The CDR3 DNA reads as TGTGCCAGCAGTGAAGGCAGGTTCACCGGGGAGCTGTTTTTT.

The J gene is TRBJ1-2, the V gene TRBV18, with 9 bases lining up with TRBD1. Germline V gene lookup returns CDR1 KGHSH and CDR2 LQKENI. The CDR3 extends over 18 amino acids. J was trimmed by 0 bases and V by 6 bases; bases with no gene match: 14. CDR3 sequence reads: CASSLKGQGTGTNYGYTF. Written as DNA, the CDR3 is TGTGCCAGCTCCCTCAAAGGACAGGGGACGGGAACTAACTATGGCTACACCTTC.

This rearrangement joins TRBV19 to TRBJ1-5, with no clear D. Looked up from germline, CDR1 is LNHDA and CDR2 is SQIVND (reference sequence). V was pared by 3 bases and J by 4 bases, with 10 bases between. The CDR3 totals 14 residues. The CDR3 DNA follows: TGTGCCAGTAGTATCATGCGGGGTAATCAGCCCCAGCATTTT. Translation gives CASSIMRGNQPQHF.

J is TRBJ2-5 and V is TRBV4-1, with 9 bases aligning to TRBD2. This CDR3 comprises 16 residues. With V trimmed by 1 base and J by 3 bases, 6 bases remained unmatched. Germline lookup yields CDR1 MGHRA and CDR2 YSYEKL. The CDR3 DNA reads as TGCGCCAGCAGCCAAGTGGGCGGGGGGGCCGAAGAGACCCAGTACTTC. Its translation: CASSQVGGGAEETQYF.

The chain has TRBV2 and TRBJ2-7; 8 nucleotides agree with TRBD2. J was trimmed by 3 bases and V by 2 bases; bases with no gene match: 3. The length of the CDR3 is 14 residues. Germline loops: CDR1 SNHLY, CDR2 FYNNEI. DNA for the CDR3: TGTGCCAGCAGTGAAACAGCGGGAGTCTACGAGCAGTACTTC. Encoded protein: CASSETAGVYEQYF.

The V call is TRBV15, the J call TRBJ1-3; perhaps TRBD1 as D (6 bases). The CDR3 length is 15 residues. Germline CDR1 is LNHNV and CDR2 is YYDKDF (reference sequence). Trimming cost V 3 bases and J 6 bases, with 15 bases left between them. CDR3 loop: CATSRPQGNANTIYF. The DNA for the CDR3 is TGTGCCACCAGCAGGCCACAGGGAAACGCAAACACCATATATTTT.

The chain links TRBV29-1 to TRBJ1-2; TRBD1 agrees at 9 bases. V lost 7 bases and J lost 8; bases outside the gene matches: 8. CDR3 size: 12 residues. The germline V gene has CDR1 SQVTM and CDR2 ANQGSEA. The CDR3 DNA reads TGCAGCGGAGGGGACAGGGTCTTAGGCTACACCTTC. This sequence encodes CSGGDRVLGYTF.

The rearrangement uses TRBV2 and TRBJ1-3; 9 bases align to TRBD1. This CDR3 is built from 15 residues. With V trimmed by 6 bases and J by 4 bases, 7 bases remained unmatched. Germline CDR1 is SNHLY and CDR2 is FYNNEI. CDR3 residues: CASSGLGTGGNTIYF. The CDR3 DNA follows: TGTGCCAGCAGCGGGTTAGGGACAGGGGGAAACACCATATATTTT.

The chain is built from TRBV6-5 and TRBJ1-5, with D hard to call. The CDR3 has 15 amino acids. Trimming removed 7 bases at V and 0 bases at J, with 13 bases between. Per the germline V gene, CDR1 is MNHEY and CDR2 is SVGAGI. The DNA for the CDR3 is TGTGCCAGCAATAAGGGAGGGAGTAGCAATCAGCCCCAGCATTTT. Protein product: CASNKGGSSNQPQHF.

V gene TRBV15 combines with J gene TRBJ2-2, with D uncertain. V was shortened by 0 bases and J by 4 bases, with 6 bases between the two germline ends. Germline CDR1 and CDR2: LNHNV and YYDKDF (reference sequence). This CDR3 is 14 amino acids long. The CDR3 DNA reads TGTGCCACCAGCAGAGATCCGCGCACCGGGGAGCTGTTTTTT. Its translation is CATSRDPRTGELFF.

The V and J genes are TRBV5-1 and TRBJ2-3, with TRBD2 matching 9 bases. V gave up 3 bases and J gave up 7 bases; unmatched junction bases: 9. CDR1 is SGHRS and CDR2 is YFSETQ in the germline V gene. There are 15 residues in the CDR3. The CDR3: CASSSGLAFTHTQYF. In nucleotides, the CDR3 is TGCGCCAGCAGCTCGGGACTAGCATTCACCCATACGCAGTATTTT.

The chain joins TRBV6-2 or TRBV6-3 to TRBJ2-1; 9 bases fit TRBD2. With 5 bases clipped from V and 3 bases from J, the junction kept 11 bases outside the gene matches. This CDR3 has 17 residues. The germline V gene has CDR1 MNHEY and CDR2 SVGEGT. DNA of the CDR3: TGTGCCAGCAGTCGCGGGGGGGCGGGAGATTTCTACAATGAGCAGTTCTTC. It is translated as CASSRGGAGDFYNEQFF.